This record covers a single T cell receptor (beta chain). The source of the sample is a study of blood T cell repertoires in COVID-19. Background on the study: The United States, Italy and Spain supplied acute and convalescent COVID-19 samples.

Trimming shortened V by 8 bases and J by 1 base, and 15 bases separated the two germline ends. Germline CDR1 is MGHRA and CDR2 is YSYEKL. This CDR3 comprises 15 residues. Assay: immunoSEQ multiplex PCR; the TCRdb copy retains only in-frame clones and omits some. This sample carries roughly 92,000 clones, over 80% of them seen once, and the ten largest clones take approximately 31%. The sample comprised peripheral blood. The sequence came from a woman older than 75 with active or convalescent COVID-19. The chain recombines TRBV4-1 with TRBJ2-1, with D possibly TRBD2 on 6 matching bases. As DNA, the CDR3 is TGCGCCAGCCGGAGGAGGGAAGAATCCTACAATGAGCAGTTCTTC. Amino acids: CASRRREESYNEQFF.